The entry below gives a single T cell receptor beta chain sequence along with its context. Its target is unknown. This sample was included in a study of shared clonotypes between healthy human individuals. Study findings and constraints: Generation probability values for non-shared clonotypes were lower than those for clonotypes shared by all four donors. Genetic and exposure-history diversity was limited by the few donors. Naive subsets tended to show greater estimated richness than memory subsets.

The naive CD8 fraction comprised CD45RO-negative cells positively selected for CCR7 and excluded terminally differentiated effector memory CD45RA+ cells. Healthy adults negative for HIV, lacking recent acute infections or vaccinations, served as donors. The table came from immunoSEQ multiplex PCR; TCRdb's copy has only in-frame clones and leaves some out. The sample lists about 590,000 clones, 95% to 96% occurring once. V trimming: 5 bases; J trimming: 7 bases; junction bases outside the gene matches: 7. Germline V CDR1 and CDR2: MNHEY, SMNVEV (reference sequence). The CDR3 is 14 amino acids. The specimen was naive CD8+ T cells sorted from blood. The clonotype originates from a woman in her twenties or thirties in good health. The chain carries TRBV27 and TRBJ2-7; 11 bases map to TRBD2. DNA for the CDR3: TGTGCCAGCAGTGCGGGACTAGCGGAGGGGGAGCAGTACTTC. Its translation is CASSAGLAEGEQYF.